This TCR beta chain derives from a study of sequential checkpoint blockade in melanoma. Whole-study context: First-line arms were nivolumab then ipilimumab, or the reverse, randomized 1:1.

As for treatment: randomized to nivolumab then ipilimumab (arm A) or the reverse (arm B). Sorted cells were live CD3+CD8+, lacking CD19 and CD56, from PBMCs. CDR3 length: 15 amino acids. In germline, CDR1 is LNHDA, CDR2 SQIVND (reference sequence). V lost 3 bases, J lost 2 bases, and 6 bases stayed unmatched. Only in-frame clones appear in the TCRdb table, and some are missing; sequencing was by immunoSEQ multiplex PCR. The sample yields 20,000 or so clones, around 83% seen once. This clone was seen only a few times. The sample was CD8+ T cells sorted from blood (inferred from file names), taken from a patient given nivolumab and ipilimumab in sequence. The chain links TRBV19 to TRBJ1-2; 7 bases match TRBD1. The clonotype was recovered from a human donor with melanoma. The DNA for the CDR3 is TGTGCCAGTAGTATGACCCAGGGGGGCAACTATGGCTACACCTTC. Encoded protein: CASSMTQGGNYGYTF. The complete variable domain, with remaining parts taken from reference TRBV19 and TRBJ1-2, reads DGGITQSPKYLFRKEGQNVTLSCEQNLNHDAMYWYRQDPGQGLRLIYYSQIVNDFQKGDIAEGYSVSREKKESFPLTVTSAQKNPTAFYLCASSMTQGGNYGYTFGSGTRLTVV.